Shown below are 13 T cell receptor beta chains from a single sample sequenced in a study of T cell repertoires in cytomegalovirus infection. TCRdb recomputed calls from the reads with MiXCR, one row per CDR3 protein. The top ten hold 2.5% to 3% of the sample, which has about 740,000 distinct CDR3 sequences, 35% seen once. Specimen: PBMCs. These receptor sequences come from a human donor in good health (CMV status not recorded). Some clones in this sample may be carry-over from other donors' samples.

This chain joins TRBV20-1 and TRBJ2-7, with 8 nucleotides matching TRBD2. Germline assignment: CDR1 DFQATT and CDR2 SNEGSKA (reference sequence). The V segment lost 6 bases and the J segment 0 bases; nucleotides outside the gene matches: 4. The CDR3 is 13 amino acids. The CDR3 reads CSASGLDSYEQYF. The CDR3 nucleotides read TGCAGTGCGTCGGGACTAGACTCCTACGAGCAGTACTTC.

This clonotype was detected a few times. The CDR3 is CASSESDRRYTEAFF. The CDR3 nucleotides read TGTGCCAGCAGTGAATCGGACCGAAGATACACTGAAGCTTTCTTT. The chain has TRBV25-1 and TRBJ1-1; D uncertain. Germline assignment: CDR1 MGHDK and CDR2 SYGVNS. The germline V and J ends were trimmed by 1 base and 3 bases, with 12 bases remaining between them. The CDR3 extends over 15 amino acids.

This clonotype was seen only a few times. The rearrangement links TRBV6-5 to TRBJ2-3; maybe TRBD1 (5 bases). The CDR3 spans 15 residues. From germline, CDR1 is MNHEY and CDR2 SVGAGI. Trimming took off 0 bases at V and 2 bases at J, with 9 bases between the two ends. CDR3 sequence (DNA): TGTGCCAGCAGTTACTCTTGGGGCTCCACAGATACGCAGTATTTT. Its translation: CASSYSWGSTDTQYF.

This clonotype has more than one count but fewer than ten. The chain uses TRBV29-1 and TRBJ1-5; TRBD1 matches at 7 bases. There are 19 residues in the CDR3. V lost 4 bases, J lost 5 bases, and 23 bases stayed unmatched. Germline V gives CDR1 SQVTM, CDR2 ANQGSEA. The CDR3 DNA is TGCAGCGTTGTAATCGCAGAGGGGACAGCGAATCGACGGGATCAGCCCCAGCATTTT. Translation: CSVVIAEGTANRRDQPQHF. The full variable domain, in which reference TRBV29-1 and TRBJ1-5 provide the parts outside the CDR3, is SAVISQKPSRDICQRGTSLTIQCQVDSQVTMMFWYRQQPGQSLTLIATANQGSEATYESGFVIDKFPISRPNLTFSTLTVSNMSPEDSSIYLCSVVIAEGTANRRDQPQHFGDGTRLSIL.

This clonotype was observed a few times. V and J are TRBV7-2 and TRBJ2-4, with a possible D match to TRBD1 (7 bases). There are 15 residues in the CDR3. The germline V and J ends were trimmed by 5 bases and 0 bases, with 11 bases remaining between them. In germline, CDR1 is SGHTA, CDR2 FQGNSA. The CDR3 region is CASSQGGLAKNIQYF. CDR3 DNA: TGTGCCAGCAGCCAGGGGGGCTTAGCCAAAAACATTCAGTACTTC.

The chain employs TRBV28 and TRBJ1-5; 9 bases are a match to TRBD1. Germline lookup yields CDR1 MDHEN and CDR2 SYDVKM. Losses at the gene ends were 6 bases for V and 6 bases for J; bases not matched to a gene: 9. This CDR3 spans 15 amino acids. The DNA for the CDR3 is TGTGCCAGCAGATCAGGACAGGGGCCGAGTCAGCCCCAGCATTTT. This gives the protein CASRSGQGPSQPQHF.

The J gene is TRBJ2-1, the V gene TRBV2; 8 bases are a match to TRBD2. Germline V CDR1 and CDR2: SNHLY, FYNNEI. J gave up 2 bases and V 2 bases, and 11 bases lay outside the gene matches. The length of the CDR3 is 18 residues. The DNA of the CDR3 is TGTGCCAGCAGTGAATTCCCTGGTGGAGCGGGGGCCTACAATGAGCAGTTCTTC. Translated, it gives CASSEFPGGAGAYNEQFF. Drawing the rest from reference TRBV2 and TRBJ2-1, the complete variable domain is EPEVTQTPSHQVTQMGQEVILRCVPISNHLYFYWYRQILGQKVEFLVSFYNNEISEKSEIFDDQFSVERPDGSNFTLKIRSTKLEDSAMYFCASSEFPGGAGAYNEQFFGPGTRLTVL.

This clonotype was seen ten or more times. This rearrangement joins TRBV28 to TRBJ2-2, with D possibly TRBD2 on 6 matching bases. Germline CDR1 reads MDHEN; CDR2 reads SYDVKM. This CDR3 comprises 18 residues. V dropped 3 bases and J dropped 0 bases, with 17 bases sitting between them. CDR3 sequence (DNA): TGTGCCAGCAGTTTTTCCGATCCTCTAGCGTCGAACACCGGGGAGCTGTTTTTT. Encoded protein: CASSFSDPLASNTGELFF.

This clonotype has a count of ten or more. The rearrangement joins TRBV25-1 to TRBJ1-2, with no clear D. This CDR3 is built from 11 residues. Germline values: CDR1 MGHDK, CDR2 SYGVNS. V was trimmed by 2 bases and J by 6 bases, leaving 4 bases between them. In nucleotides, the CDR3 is TGTGCCAGCAGTGAAGTGCATGGCTACACCTTC. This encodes CASSEVHGYTF.

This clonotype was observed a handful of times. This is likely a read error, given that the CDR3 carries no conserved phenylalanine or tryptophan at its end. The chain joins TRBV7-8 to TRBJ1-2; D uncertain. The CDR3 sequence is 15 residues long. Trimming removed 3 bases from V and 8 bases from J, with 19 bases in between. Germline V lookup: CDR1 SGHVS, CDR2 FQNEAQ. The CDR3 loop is CASSFREEAPRGYTL. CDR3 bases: TGTGCCAGCAGCTTCCGCGAGGAAGCCCCCCGCGGCTACACCTTA.

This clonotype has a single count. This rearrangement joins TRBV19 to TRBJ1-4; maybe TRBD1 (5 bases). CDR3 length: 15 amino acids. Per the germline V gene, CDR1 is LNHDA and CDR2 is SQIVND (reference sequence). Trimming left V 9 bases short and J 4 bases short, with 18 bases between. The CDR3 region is CASRLGTPINEKLFF. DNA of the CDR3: TGTGCCAGCCGCCTGGGGACGCCCATTAATGAAAAACTGTTTTTT.

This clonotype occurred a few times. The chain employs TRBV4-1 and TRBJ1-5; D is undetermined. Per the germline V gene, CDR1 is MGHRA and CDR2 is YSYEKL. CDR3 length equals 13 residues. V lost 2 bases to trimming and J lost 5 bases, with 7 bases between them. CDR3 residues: CASSQQHHQPQHF. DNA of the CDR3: TGCGCCAGCAGCCAACAACACCATCAGCCCCAGCATTTT.

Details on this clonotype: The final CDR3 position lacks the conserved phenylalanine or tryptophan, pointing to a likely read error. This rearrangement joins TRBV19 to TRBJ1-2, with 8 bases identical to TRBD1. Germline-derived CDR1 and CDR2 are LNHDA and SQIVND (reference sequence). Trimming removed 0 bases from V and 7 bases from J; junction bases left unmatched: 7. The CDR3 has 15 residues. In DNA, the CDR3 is TGTGCCAGTAGTATAGATACGACAGGGGCAAGTGGCTACACCTTA. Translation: CASSIDTTGASGYTL.